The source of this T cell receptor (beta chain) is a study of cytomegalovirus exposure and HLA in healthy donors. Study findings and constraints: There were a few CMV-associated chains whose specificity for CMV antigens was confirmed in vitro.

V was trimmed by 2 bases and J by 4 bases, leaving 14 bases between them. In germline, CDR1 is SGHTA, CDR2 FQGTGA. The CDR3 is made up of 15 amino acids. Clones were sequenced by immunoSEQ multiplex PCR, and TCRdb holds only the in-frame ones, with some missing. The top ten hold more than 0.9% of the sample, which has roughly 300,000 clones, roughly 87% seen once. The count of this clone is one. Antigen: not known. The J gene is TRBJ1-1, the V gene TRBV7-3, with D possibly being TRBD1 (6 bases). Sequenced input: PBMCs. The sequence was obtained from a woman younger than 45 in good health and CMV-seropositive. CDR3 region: CASSLEGGQVTEAFF. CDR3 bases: TGTGCCAGCAGCTTAGAAGGGGGGCAGGTCACTGAAGCTTTCTTT.